This TCR beta chain is from a study of T cells after yellow fever vaccination. Findings and caveats of the study: The secondary response was weaker but peaked faster, day 5 versus 15. Contaminants from the bulk population, in the form of abundant clonotypes, could be found in FACS-sorted repertoires. Post-booster repertoires contained most primary-vaccination clones again (almost 97% CD4, over 70% CD8).

TCRdb recomputed calls from the 5' RACE reads with MiXCR, one row per CDR3 protein. Among under 550,000 distinct CDR3 sequences listed, around a fifth were seen once. Concerning this clonotype: Its antigen is not known. A junction boundary mismatches the germline segment, possibly from a read error.

This CDR3 has 15 residues. Germline V gene data show CDR1 as SGHAT and CDR2 as FQNNGV. This clonotype was obtained from a man aged 18 to 35 who received the YFV17D yellow fever vaccine. This rearrangement joins TRBV11-2 to TRBJ2-2; TRBD2 agrees at 10 bases. The starting material was PBMCs, obtained less than 25 days after the first yellow fever vaccination. CDR3 sequence: CASSSGLANTEELFF. CDR3 DNA: TGTGCCAGCAGCTCGGGACTAGCGAACACCGAGGAGCTGTTTTTT.